A few counts support the clone carrying this T cell receptor (beta chain). Germline trimming cut 5 bases from V and 4 bases from J; bases unmatched to any gene: 6. The length of the CDR3 is 15 residues. Germline lookup yields CDR1 SGHAT and CDR2 FQDESV (reference sequence). A TCRbeta library incorporating unique molecular identifiers was prepared. Each CDR3 protein gets one entry after TCRdb re-called the PCR reads with MiXCR. The sample shows over 550,000 distinct CDR3 sequences, approximately 10% of them seen only once. These data originate in a study of T-cell reconstitution after alpha-beta-depleted transplantation in children.

This clonotype was obtained from a human donor who donated a stem cell graft to a child with acute myeloid leukemia. The sample here was PBMCs from the stem cell graft donor, taken from the stem cell graft. V and J are TRBV11-1 and TRBJ1-2, with TRBD1 matching 11 bases. This chain's CDR3 is CASSPSGTGGYGYTF. In DNA form, the CDR3 reads TGTGCCAGCAGCCCGTCCGGGACAGGGGGCTATGGCTACACCTTC.